What follows is one T cell receptor beta chain and its context. Its specificity is not known. These data are taken from a study of CD8 T cells in Susac syndrome. Sequencing of TCR beta covered CD8+ and CD4+ T cells obtained from blood. Per germline, CDR1 SQVTM and CDR2 ANQGSEA. The CDR3 loop spans 13 amino acids. Trimming took 7 bases from V and 4 from J, leaving 16 bases between them. The authors reverse transcribed about 0.5 to 1 ug RNA with random hexamers. With immunoSEQ multiplex PCR, TCR beta CDR3 was amplified across 54 Vbeta and 13 Jbeta. Each CDR3 protein gets one entry after TCRdb re-called the immunoSEQ multiplex PCR reads with MiXCR. Found here are some 150,000 distinct CDR3 sequences, approximately 95% of them singletons; the top ten hold approximately 0.3%. General study results and limits: As acknowledged by the study, its TCR sequencing and HLA analysis included a relatively small number of individuals.

This clonotype was sampled from a human donor in good health. The rearrangement uses TRBV29-1 and TRBJ1-2; no definite D call. Specimen: CD8+ T cells from PBMCs. The CDR3 sequence: CSARTEASYGYTF. The CDR3 nucleotides read TGCAGCGCCCGGACGGAGGCAAGCTATGGCTACACCTTC. The variable domain in full, completed from reference TRBV29-1 and TRBJ1-2, reads SAVISQKPSRDICQRGTSLTIQCQVDSQVTMMFWYRQQPGQSLTLIATANQGSEATYESGFVIDKFPISRPNLTFSTLTVSNMSPEDSSIYLCSARTEASYGYTFGSGTRLTVV.